Below, 9 T cell receptor beta chains from the same sample are listed, as sequenced in a study of patients and donors after allogeneic stem cell transplantation. TCRdb redid the calling of the RT-PCR reads with MiXCR, one entry per CDR3 protein. The sample lists 920,000 or so distinct CDR3 sequences, roughly 18% seen once, with 6% in the top ten. Sequencing was performed on blood, either unsorted or a sorted T cell fraction (not recorded which). The receptors here all came from a human donor who was either an allogeneic HSCT recipient or a stem cell or donor lymphocyte infusion donor (not recorded which). It is not recorded whose cells these are; they may come from a transplant donor.

The chain couples TRBV18 to TRBJ1-5; TRBD1 matches at 9 bases. V lost 5 bases to trimming and J lost 3 bases; unmatched junction nucleotides: 8. Germline values: CDR1 KGHSH, CDR2 LQKENI. CDR3 length: 16 amino acids. The CDR3 reads CASSAYRGRANQPQHF. CDR3 nucleotide sequence: TGTGCCAGCTCAGCATACAGGGGGCGTGCCAATCAGCCCCAGCATTTT.

This chain joins TRBV20-1 and TRBJ2-2; a possible D gene is TRBD1 (8 bases). Germline V gives CDR1 DFQATT, CDR2 SNEGSKA (reference sequence). V was clipped by 6 bases and J by 6 bases, with 17 bases between them. The CDR3 spans 14 residues. CDR3 amino acids: CSATRTGRAGELFF. CDR3 nucleotide sequence: TGCAGTGCCACCCGGACAGGGAGGGCCGGGGAGCTGTTTTTT.

This clonotype was observed a handful of times. The CDR3 DNA sequence: TGCAGTGCCACGGGACAGGCAGCTAACTATGGCTACACCTTC. This gives the protein CSATGQAANYGYTF. The rearrangement uses TRBV20-1 and TRBJ1-2; 8 nucleotides agree with TRBD1. This CDR3 comprises 14 residues. J was trimmed by 0 bases and V by 6 bases; bases with no gene match: 6. Germline CDR1 DFQATT, CDR2 SNEGSKA (reference sequence).

This rearrangement joins TRBV5-1 to TRBJ2-4; perhaps TRBD1 as D (6 bases). CDR1 and CDR2 (germline): SGHRS, YFSETQ. Trimming took off 6 bases at V and 5 bases at J, with 15 bases between the two ends. This CDR3 spans 14 amino acids. The CDR3 region is CASKLGAQENIQYF. CDR3 nucleotide sequence: TGCGCCAGCAAGTTGGGGGCGCAGGAAAACATTCAGTACTTC.

The chain links TRBV25-1 to TRBJ1-3, with D possibly matching TRBD1 (5 bases). V lost 6 bases and J 4 bases, leaving 13 bases between the germline ends. Germline V lookup: CDR1 MGHDK, CDR2 SYGVNS. The CDR3 runs 14 residues. The CDR3 DNA sequence: TGTGCCAGCAGACAGGCCCTCTCGGGAAACACCATATATTTT. As protein: CASRQALSGNTIYF.

The table lists this clonotype with many counts. The chain combines TRBV28 with TRBJ2-7; 11 bases agree with TRBD1. Germline loops: CDR1 MDHEN, CDR2 SYDVKM. The CDR3 length is 14 residues. Trimming removed 7 bases from V and 4 bases from J; junction bases left unmatched: 6. CDR3 nucleotides: TGTGCCAGCACTCCCGGGACAGGGGGGTACGAGCAGTACTTC. Its protein product is CASTPGTGGYEQYF. The full variable domain, rest sourced from reference TRBV28 and TRBJ2-7, is DVKVTQSSRYLVKRTGEKVFLECVQDMDHENMFWYRQDPGLGLRLIYFSYDVKMKEKGDIPEGYSVSREKKERFSLILESASTNQTSMYLCASTPGTGGYEQYFGPGTRLTVT.

This clonotype has just a few counts. V gene TRBV12-3 or TRBV12-4 combines with J gene TRBJ2-7; TRBD1 is a possible D gene (6 bases). This CDR3 contains 13 residues. The V gene lost 3 bases and the J gene lost 5 bases, with 11 bases spanning the gap. CDR3 region: CASSLNRVNEQYF. CDR3 nucleotides: TGTGCCAGCAGTTTGAACAGGGTAAACGAGCAGTACTTC.

In this sample, this clonotype turned up a few times. The V call is TRBV5-1, the J call TRBJ1-2; D may be TRBD1 (5 bases). Germline assignment: CDR1 SGHRS and CDR2 YFSETQ. This CDR3 region has 16 residues. The ends were cut back, 0 bases at V and 1 base at J, with 13 bases in the middle. The CDR3 DNA reads TGCGCCAGCAGCTTGGAGCCAGGGAGCTATAACTATGGCTACACCTTC. It yields the protein CASSLEPGSYNYGYTF.

This clonotype showed up just a few times. V gene TRBV20-1 combines with J gene TRBJ2-7; weak D call: TRBD2 (6 bases). The CDR3 covers 14 residues. V shed 0 bases and J shed 0 bases, with 9 bases lying between them. Germline V gene sequence: CDR1 DFQATT, CDR2 SNEGSKA (reference sequence). CDR3 nucleotides: TGCAGTGCTAGAGAGGCGGGGCCCTCCTACGAGCAGTACTTC. Translated, it gives CSAREAGPSYEQYF.